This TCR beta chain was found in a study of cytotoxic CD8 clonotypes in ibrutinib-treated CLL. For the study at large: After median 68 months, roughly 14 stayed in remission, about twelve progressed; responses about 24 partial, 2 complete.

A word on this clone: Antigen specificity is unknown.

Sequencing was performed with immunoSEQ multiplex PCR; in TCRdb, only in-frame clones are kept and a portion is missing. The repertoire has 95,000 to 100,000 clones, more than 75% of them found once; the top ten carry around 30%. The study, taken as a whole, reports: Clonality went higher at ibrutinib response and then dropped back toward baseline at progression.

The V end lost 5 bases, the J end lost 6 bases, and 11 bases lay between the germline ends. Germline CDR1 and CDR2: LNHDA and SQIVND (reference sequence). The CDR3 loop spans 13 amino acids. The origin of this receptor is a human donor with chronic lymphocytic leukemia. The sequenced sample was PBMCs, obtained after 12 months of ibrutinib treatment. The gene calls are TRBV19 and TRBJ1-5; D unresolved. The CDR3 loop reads CASSPPLGQPQHF. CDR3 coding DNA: TGTGCCAGTAGTCCGCCGTTAGGTCAGCCCCAGCATTTT.